The rows below give T cell receptor beta chains drawn from one sample of a study of blood T cell repertoires in COVID-19. Here immunoSEQ multiplex PCR was the method, and the copy in TCRdb shows in-frame clones only, minus some. The sample has about 340,000 clones; approximately 89% are singletons. The specimen sequenced was peripheral blood. The receptors stem from a young woman who had recovered from COVID-19. Each CDR3 is given with its conserved first and last residue. Fields, in order: V gene, J gene, D gene, CDR3 DNA, CDR3 protein. D genes are given only for firm matches.

>TRBV19|TRBJ1-2|TRBD1
TGTGCCAGTAGTATTGACAGGGCCCAGGGTGGCTACACCTTC
CASSIDRAQGGYTF
>TRBV18|TRBJ1-6|-
TGTGCCAGCTCACCATCGCGGGGAAATAATTCACCCCTCCACTTT
CASSPSRGNNSPLHF
>TRBV5-1|TRBJ2-2|-
TGCGCCAGCAGCCTGACAACGGTAAACACCGGGGAGCTGTTTTTT
CASSLTTVNTGELFF
>TRBV10-3|TRBJ1-2|-
TGTGCCATCAGTGCAGACAGTCGCTATGGCTACACCTTC
CAISADSRYGYTF
>TRBV7-2|TRBJ2-3|-
TGTGCCAGCACCCTACGGAGGGTTGGAGATACGCAGTATTTT
CASTLRRVGDTQYF
>TRBV7-2|TRBJ2-1|TRBD2
TGTGCCAGCAGCTCCCCTAGCGGGAGGGCCGGTGAGCAGTTCTTC
CASSSPSGRAGEQFF
>TRBV7-9|TRBJ1-1|-
TGTGCCACCAAGGGGCCGAACACTGAAGCTTTCTTT
CATKGPNTEAFF
>TRBV9|TRBJ1-2|-
TGTGCCAGCAGCAGAGCCCAGGGATCCTCAGGCTATGGCTACACCTTC
CASSRAQGSSGYGYTF
>TRBV7-2|TRBJ1-5|-
TGTGCCAGCAGCCGCATGATCGAGGCTCAGCCCCAGCATTTT
CASSRMIEAQPQHF
>TRBV2|TRBJ2-1|TRBD2
TGTGCCAGCAGTTTGACTAGCGGGTCCTACAATGAGCAGTTCTTC
CASSLTSGSYNEQFF
>TRBV6-2/TRBV6-3|TRBJ1-6|-
TGTGCCAGCAGTTATCGGGTTTCACCCCTCCACTTT
CASSYRVSPLHF
>TRBV18|TRBJ1-2|-
TGTGCCAGCTCACAAAGAGGGTACGACGACTGGGGCTATGGCTACACCTTC
CASSQRGYDDWGYGYTF
>TRBV5-6|TRBJ1-2|-
TGTGCCAGCAGTCGGATCGGAGAGGGTGGCTACATCTTC
CASSRIGEGGYIF
>TRBV11-3|TRBJ1-4|-
TGTGCCAGCAGCTTTACAGGGGAAAAACTGTTTTTT
CASSFTGEKLFF
>TRBV21-1|TRBJ1-2|-
TGTGCCAGCAGCAAGGTTCTGACAGGGGTAGAGGGCTACACCTTC
CASSKVLTGVEGYTF
>TRBV10-2|TRBJ1-1|-
TGCGCCGGGGGGGACCGGAGGTGGGGCACTGAAGCTTTCTTT
CAGGDRRWGTEAFF
>TRBV5-4|TRBJ1-1|-
TGTGCCAGCAGTGCACCCGGGACAAGCACTGAAGCTTTCTTT
CASSAPGTSTEAFF
>TRBV2|TRBJ2-1|TRBD2
TGTGCCATCAGAACGGCTAGCGGGAGCTATGAGCAGTTCTTC
CAIRTASGSYEQFF
>TRBV20-1|TRBJ2-5|-
TGCAGTGCTAGATCTCGAGAGACCCAGTACTTC
CSARSRETQYF
>TRBV27|TRBJ1-1|-
TGTGCCAGCAGCCTATCAGGGTCGGCTGAAGCTTTCTTT
CASSLSGSAEAFF
>TRBV15|TRBJ2-1|TRBD2
TGTGCCACCAGCTCCTCACTAGCGGGTGAGCAGTTCTTC
CATSSSLAGEQFF
>TRBV5-8|TRBJ1-5|-
TGTGCCAGCAGCTTCCCTTTTGGGAGGGTAAATCAGCCCCAGCATTTT
CASSFPFGRVNQPQHF
>TRBV11-3|TRBJ1-4|-
TGTGCCAGCAGCTTTCGAGCGATTAATGAAAAACTGTTTTTT
CASSFRAINEKLFF
>TRBV15|TRBJ2-5|TRBD1
TGTGCCACCAGCAGAGATGGAGGGACAGGGGGCTTCGAGACTAGCCCAGTACAAGAGACCCAGTACTTC
CATSRDGGTGGFETSPVQETQYF